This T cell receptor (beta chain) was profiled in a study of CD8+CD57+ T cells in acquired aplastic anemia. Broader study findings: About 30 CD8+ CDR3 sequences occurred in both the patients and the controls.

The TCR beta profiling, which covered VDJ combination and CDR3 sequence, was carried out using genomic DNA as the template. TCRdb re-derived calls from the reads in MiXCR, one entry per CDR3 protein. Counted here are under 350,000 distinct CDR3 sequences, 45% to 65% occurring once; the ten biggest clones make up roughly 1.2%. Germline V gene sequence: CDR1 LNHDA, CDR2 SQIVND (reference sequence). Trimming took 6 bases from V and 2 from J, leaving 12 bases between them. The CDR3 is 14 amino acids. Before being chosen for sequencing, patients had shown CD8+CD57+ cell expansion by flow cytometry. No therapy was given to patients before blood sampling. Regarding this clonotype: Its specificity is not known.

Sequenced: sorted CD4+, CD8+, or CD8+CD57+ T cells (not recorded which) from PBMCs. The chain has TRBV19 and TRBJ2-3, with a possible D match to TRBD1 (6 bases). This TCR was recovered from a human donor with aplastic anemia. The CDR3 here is CASRDGGYTDTQYF. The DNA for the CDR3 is TGTGCCAGTAGAGATGGGGGCTACACAGATACGCAGTATTTT.